The clone carrying this T cell receptor (beta chain) was seen ten or more times. Its target is not known. Every TCR beta cDNA library bore unique molecular identifiers. A single record per CDR3 protein comes from TCRdb applying MiXCR to the PCR reads. The table records 350,000 to 450,000 distinct CDR3 sequences, 30% to 45% of them present only once. This specimen comes from a study of post-analysis software for immune sequencing data. Points from the study as a whole: Five TRBV segments were significantly more frequent in patients than in controls. TRBV5-6, TRBV5-1 and TRBV20-1 were among these segments.

CDR1 is SGHRS and CDR2 is YFSETQ in the germline V gene. The J segment lost 2 bases and the V segment lost 0 bases, leaving 5 bases of the junction unmatched. The length of the CDR3 is 16 residues. The sequenced material came from blood. The clonotype originates from a girl aged 2-10 years with multiple sclerosis. The V and J genes are TRBV5-1 and TRBJ2-7; 10 bases align to TRBD2. CDR3 region: CASSLVASGSAYEQYF. The CDR3 DNA reads as TGCGCCAGCAGCTTGGTAGCTAGCGGGAGCGCCTACGAGCAGTACTTC.